This T cell receptor beta chain was recovered during a study of T cell responses to AZD1222 COVID-19 vaccine (dated by TCRdb to the early 2020s). Turning to the overall study: AZD1222 recipients whose second dose came at about 4 weeks and those whose second dose came at about 12 weeks were combined into one group, since spike-specific TCR depth and breadth did not differ between the two schedules. A total of 233 trial participants underwent TCR sequencing, of whom 207 had received two doses of AZD1222 and around 26 had received two doses of the MenACWY control vaccine. Enrollment into the trials was organized by age into subgroups of 18-55, 56-69 and 70-plus years, and those subgroups contained roughly 140, 27 and 60 TCR-sequenced participants, respectively.

The CDR3 regions of human TCRbeta chains were analyzed by immunosequencing. Per the source publication's procedure: Repertoire TCRs were matched against a reference library of SARS-CoV-2-specific TCRs generated with the MIRA antigen-specificity platform. Breadth meant the fraction of unique TCRs that were SARS-CoV-2-associated, whereas depth meant the fraction of total T cells that were SARS-CoV-2-associated. Using the MIRA data, every spike-specific TCR was mapped to the spike region that the TCR reacted to and assigned to either a CD4 or a CD8 class. Log10-transformed breadth and depth values were compared by one-way ANOVA with Sidak's multiple comparisons tests. The table comes from immuneACCESS by way of TCRdb, which keeps in-frame sequences with V and J called. Part of the clones is missing from these tables; in studies checked, under half for an unresolved V gene and the rest for unknown reasons. D and trimming come from the DNA, and the V and J calls and clone size come from that table. Counted in this sample were 84,000 or so clones; approximately 90% of them appeared once. Of the sample, over 1.2% falls within the top ten clones.

Concerning this clone itself: Its specific antigen is unknown. Base qualities are not at hand, and no much larger clone is one base apart.

V is shortened by 1 base, J by 3 bases, and the region joining them spans 12 bases. The germline V gene (reference sequence) sets CDR1 to LGHDT and CDR2 to YNNKEL. The CDR3 starts with the cysteine, ends with the phenylalanine, and has 15 residues. The only DNA kept is the CDR3, 45 bases in frame from the first base. The paper as a whole reports these results and caveats: Reportedly, close to half of the unique spike-specific TCRs recognized epitopes lying outside the regions that are mutated in the B.1.351 and B.1.1.7 variants. The vaccine-associated CD4 TCRs covered the entire spike protein, and the dominant responses fell in regions 160-218 and 743-854. Because no day 14 peak-response samples were available, the repertoires could be characterized only after the peak T cell response. The 56-69-year group was small, and its depth increase did not reach significance, likely because of low power. Participants were mostly white British, with more females than males. The authors suggested clonal diversity may have been underestimated. After two AZD1222 doses, spike-specific TCR breadth and depth were significantly higher than at day 0 and than in MenACWY recipients. Conclusions about previously exposed vaccinees are limited because only a handful of AZD1222 recipients were SARS-CoV-2 seropositive at baseline.

In light of the paper, this sample's time point label describes: baseline before first vaccination. The vaccinee samples were drawn from two UK trials, COV001 and COV002, one of which was a single-blind randomized controlled phase 2/3 trial testing AZD1222 (ChAdOx1 nCoV-19) in healthy adults. For TCRbeta chain sequencing, PBMC samples from trial participants were taken at day 0 and at day 28 after the second dose. The material was peripheral blood, obtained on day 0 of AZD1222 vaccination. This receptor was identified in an adult in good health. This chain joins TRBV3-1 (or the pseudogene TRBV3-2) to TRBJ1-2; TRBD1 is a possible D gene, resting on 5 matching bases. The CDR3 region has the sequence CASSQAYGADYGYTF. The bases read TGTGCCAGCAGCCAAGCGTATGGGGCGGACTATGGCTACACCTTC.